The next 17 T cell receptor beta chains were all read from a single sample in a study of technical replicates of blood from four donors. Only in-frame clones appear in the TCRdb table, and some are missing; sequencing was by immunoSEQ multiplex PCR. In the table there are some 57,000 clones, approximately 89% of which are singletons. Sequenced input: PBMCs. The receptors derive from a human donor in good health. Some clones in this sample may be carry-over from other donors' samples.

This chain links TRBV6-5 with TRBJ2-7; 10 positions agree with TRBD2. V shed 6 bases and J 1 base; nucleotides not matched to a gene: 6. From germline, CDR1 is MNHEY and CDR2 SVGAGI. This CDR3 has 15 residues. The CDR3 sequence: CASRTRTSGSYEQYF. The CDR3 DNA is TGTGCCAGCAGAACCCGGACTAGCGGATCCTACGAGCAGTACTTC.

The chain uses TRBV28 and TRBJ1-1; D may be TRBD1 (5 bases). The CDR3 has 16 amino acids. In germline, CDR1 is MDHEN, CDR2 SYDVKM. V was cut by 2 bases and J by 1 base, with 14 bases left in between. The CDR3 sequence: CASSLGRAGGNTEAFF. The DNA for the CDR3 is TGTGCCAGCAGTTTAGGTAGGGCCGGGGGGAACACTGAAGCTTTCTTT.

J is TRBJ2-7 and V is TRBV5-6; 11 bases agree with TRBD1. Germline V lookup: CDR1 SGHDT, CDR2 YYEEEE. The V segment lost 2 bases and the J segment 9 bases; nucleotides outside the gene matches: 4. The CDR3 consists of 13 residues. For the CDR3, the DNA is TGTGCCAGCAGCTTCCCCGGGACAGGGGGGCAGTACTTC. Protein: CASSFPGTGGQYF.

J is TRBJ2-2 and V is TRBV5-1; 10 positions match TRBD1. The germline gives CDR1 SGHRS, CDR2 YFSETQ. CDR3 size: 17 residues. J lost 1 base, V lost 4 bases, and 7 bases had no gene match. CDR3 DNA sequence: TGCGCCAGCAGCGAAATCCGGACAGGGGGGAACACCGGGGAGCTGTTTTTT. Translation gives CASSEIRTGGNTGELFF.

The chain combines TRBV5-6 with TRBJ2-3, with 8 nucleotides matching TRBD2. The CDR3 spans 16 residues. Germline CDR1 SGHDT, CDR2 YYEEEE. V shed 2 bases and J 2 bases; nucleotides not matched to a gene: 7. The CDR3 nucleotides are TGTGCCAGCAGCTTTCCCCGGGGGGGCCCCACAGATACGCAGTATTTT. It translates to CASSFPRGGPTDTQYF.

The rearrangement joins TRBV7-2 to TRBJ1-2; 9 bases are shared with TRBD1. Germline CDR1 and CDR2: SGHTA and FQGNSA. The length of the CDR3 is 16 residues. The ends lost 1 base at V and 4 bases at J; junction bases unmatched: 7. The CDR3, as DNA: TGTGCCAGCAGCTTAGAAGAGGGACAGGGTGGCTATGGCTACACCTTC. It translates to CASSLEEGQGGYGYTF.

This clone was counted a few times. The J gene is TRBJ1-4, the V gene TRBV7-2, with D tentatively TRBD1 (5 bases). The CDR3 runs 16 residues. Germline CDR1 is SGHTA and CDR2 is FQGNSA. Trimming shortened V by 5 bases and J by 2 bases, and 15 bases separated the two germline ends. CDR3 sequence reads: CASSVQGRSTNEKLFF. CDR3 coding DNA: TGTGCCAGCAGCGTCCAGGGAAGGTCGACTAATGAAAAACTGTTTTTT.

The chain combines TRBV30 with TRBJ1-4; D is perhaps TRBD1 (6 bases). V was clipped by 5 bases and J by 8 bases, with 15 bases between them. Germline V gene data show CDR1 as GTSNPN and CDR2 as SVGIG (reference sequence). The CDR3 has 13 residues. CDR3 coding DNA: TGTGCCTGGTCCGGGACATTGGGGGAAAAACTGTTTTTT. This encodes CAWSGTLGEKLFF. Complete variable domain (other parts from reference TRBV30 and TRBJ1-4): SQTIHQWPATLVQPVGSPLSLECTVEGTSNPNLYWYRQAAGRGLQLLFYSVGIGQISSEVPQNLSASRPQDRQFILSSKKLLLSDSGFYLCAWSGTLGEKLFFGSGTQLSVL.

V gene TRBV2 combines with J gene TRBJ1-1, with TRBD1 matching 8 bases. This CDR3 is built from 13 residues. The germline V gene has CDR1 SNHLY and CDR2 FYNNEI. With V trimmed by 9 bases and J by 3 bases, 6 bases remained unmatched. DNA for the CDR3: TGTGCCAGTTCCGGGACAGGCCACACTGAAGCTTTCTTT. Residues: CASSGTGHTEAFF.

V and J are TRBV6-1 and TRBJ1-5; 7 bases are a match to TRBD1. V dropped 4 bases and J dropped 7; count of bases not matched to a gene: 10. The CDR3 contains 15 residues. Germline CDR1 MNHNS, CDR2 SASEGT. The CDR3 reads CASSGGRQGGQPQHF. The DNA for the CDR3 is TGTGCCAGCAGTGGGGGGAGACAAGGGGGCCAGCCCCAGCATTTT.

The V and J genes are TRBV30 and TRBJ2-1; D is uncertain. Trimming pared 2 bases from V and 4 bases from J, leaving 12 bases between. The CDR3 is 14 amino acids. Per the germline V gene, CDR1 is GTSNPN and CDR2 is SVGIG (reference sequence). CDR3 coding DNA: TGTGCCTGGAGTTCCTTAGGAGCATACAATGAGCAGTTCTTC. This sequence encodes CAWSSLGAYNEQFF.

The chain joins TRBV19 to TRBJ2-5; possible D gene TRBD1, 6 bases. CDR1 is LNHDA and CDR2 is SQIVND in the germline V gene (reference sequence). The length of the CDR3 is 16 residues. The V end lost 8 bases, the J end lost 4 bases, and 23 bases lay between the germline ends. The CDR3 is CASAPRGRGPRETQYF. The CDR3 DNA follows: TGTGCCAGTGCCCCGCGTGGCAGGGGACCAAGAGAGACCCAGTACTTC.

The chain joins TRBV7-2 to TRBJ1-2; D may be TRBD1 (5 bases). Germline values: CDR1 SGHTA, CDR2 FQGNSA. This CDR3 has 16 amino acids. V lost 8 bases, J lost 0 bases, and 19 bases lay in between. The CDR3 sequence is CASGMGGVGANYGYTF. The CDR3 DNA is TGTGCCAGCGGGATGGGGGGAGTTGGGGCTAACTATGGCTACACCTTC.

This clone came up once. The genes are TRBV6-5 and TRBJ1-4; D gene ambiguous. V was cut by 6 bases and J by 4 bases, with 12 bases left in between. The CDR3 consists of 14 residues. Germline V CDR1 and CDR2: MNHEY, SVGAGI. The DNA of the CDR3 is TGTGCCAGCAGAAGCGAAGACTTTAATGAAAAACTGTTTTTT. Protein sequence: CASRSEDFNEKLFF.

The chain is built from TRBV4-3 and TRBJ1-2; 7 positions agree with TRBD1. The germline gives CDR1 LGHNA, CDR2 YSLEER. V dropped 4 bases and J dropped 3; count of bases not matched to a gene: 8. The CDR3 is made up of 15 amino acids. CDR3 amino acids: CASSRAGTAHYGYTF. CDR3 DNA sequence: TGCGCCAGCAGCCGAGCCGGGACAGCGCACTATGGCTACACCTTC.

The CDR3 DNA is TGTGCCAGCAGCGTCGAAGGGACTAGCGGGAGTGAGACCCAGTACTTC. Its translation is CASSVEGTSGSETQYF. The genes are TRBV9 and TRBJ2-5; 14 bases fit TRBD2. The CDR3 sequence is 16 residues long. Germline V gives CDR1 SGDLS, CDR2 YYNGEE. V lost 2 bases and J lost 5; bases outside the gene matches: 5.

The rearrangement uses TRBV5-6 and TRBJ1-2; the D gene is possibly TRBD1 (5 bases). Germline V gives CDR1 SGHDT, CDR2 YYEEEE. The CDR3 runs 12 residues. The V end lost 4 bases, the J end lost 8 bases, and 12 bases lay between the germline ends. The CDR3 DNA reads TGTGCCAGCAGCCCCGGGACTACGGGCTACACCTTC. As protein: CASSPGTTGYTF.